The next 5 T cell receptor beta chains were all read from a single sample in a study of neurological immune-mediated disorders (dated by TCRdb to about 2019). The method behind the library was 5' RACE. Sequencing used an Illumina HiSeq 2500. TCRdb passed the public sequencing reads through fastp at Q25 and MiXCR, retaining productive beta sequences. One record per CDR3 amino acid sequence lists the most common genes and DNA. In this sample the table shows about 60,000 distinct CDR3 sequences, roughly 9.7% of which occur a single time. The ten largest clones take up around an eighth of the sample. The time point label of this sample denotes: longitudinal time-point 2. Source material: PBMCs. These receptors came from a man aged 25 to 45 in good health.

This clonotype was counted many times. The chain links TRBV5-5 to TRBJ1-1; D remains unclear. Trimming shortened V by 0 bases and J by 5 bases, and 11 bases separated the two germline ends. CDR3 length equals 14 residues. Germline V gene sequence: CDR1 SGHKS, CDR2 YYEKEE (reference sequence). The CDR3 coding sequence is TGTGCCAGCAGCTTGGTCCGGTCTATGACTGAAGCTTTCTTT. Its protein product is CASSLVRSMTEAFF. The whole variable domain, filled in from reference TRBV5-5 and TRBJ1-1, reads DAGVTQSPTHLIKTRGQQVTLRCSPISGHKSVSWYQQVLGQGPQFIFQYYEKEERGRGNFPDRFSARQFPNYSSELNVNALLLGDSALYLCASSLVRSMTEAFFGQGTRLTVV.

V is TRBV14 and J is TRBJ1-4; no reliable D call. V lost 4 bases and J lost 7, with 13 bases in between. Germline CDR1 reads SGHDN; CDR2 reads FVKESK. The CDR3 is 14 amino acids. The DNA of the CDR3 is TGTGCCAGCAGCCCTGGACTTGGAGGTGAAAAACTGTTTTTT. Residues: CASSPGLGGEKLFF.

This clonotype was recorded at least ten times. The chain combines TRBV7-2 with TRBJ2-1; no firm D call. V lost 3 bases, J lost 6 bases, and 12 bases lay in between. CDR1 is SGHTA and CDR2 is FQGNSA in the germline V gene. The CDR3 is made up of 14 amino acids. CDR3 nucleotide sequence: TGTGCCAGCAGCTTGGAAGATGCTTTCAATGAGCAGTTCTTC. Encoded protein: CASSLEDAFNEQFF.

This clonotype was seen at least ten times. This chain joins TRBV29-1 and TRBJ2-2; D possibly corresponds to TRBD2 (5 bases). CDR1 and CDR2 from the germline V gene are SQVTM and ANQGSEA. The V gene lost 7 bases and the J gene lost 0 bases, with 15 bases spanning the gap. This CDR3 comprises 15 residues. Here the CDR3 DNA reads TGCAGCGCAATACGCGGGCCCGCGAACACCGGGGAGCTGTTTTTT. This codes for CSAIRGPANTGELFF.

A few counts support this clonotype. CDR3 sequence reads: CASSPLLAGRTYEQYF. The CDR3 DNA sequence: TGTGCCAGCAGTCCCCTCCTTGCGGGAAGAACCTACGAGCAGTACTTC. The chain carries TRBV12-3 or TRBV12-4 and TRBJ2-7; tentatively, D is TRBD2 (6 bases). CDR3 length: 16 residues. V was pared by 5 bases and J by 2 bases, with 19 bases between.